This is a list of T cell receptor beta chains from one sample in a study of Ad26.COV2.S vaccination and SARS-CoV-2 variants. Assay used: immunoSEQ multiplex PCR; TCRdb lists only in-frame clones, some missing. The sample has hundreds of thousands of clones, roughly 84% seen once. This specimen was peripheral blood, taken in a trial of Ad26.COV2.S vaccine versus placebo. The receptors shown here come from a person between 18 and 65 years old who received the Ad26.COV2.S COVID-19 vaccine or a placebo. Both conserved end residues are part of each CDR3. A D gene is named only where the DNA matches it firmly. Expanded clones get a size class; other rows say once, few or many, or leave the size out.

CDR3nt: TGTGCCAGTAGTATCGAGTCGTACGAGCAGTACTTC
CDR3aa: CASSIESYEQYF
v_gene: TRBV19
d_gene: .
abundance: .
j_gene: TRBJ2-7

CDR3nt: TGCAGTGTTAAAACACTCGACGAGCAGTACTTC
CDR3aa: CSVKTLDEQYF
v_gene: TRBV20-1
d_gene: .
abundance: .
j_gene: TRBJ2-7

CDR3nt: TGCGCCAGCAGCTTGGGCTCTGTACCGGCCTATGGCTACACCTTC
CDR3aa: CASSLGSVPAYGYTF
v_gene: TRBV5-1
d_gene: .
abundance: .
j_gene: TRBJ1-2

CDR3nt: TGTGCCTGGAGTACGGGACACCACTACGAGCAGTACTTC
CDR3aa: CAWSTGHHYEQYF
v_gene: TRBV30
d_gene: .
abundance: .
j_gene: TRBJ2-7

CDR3nt: TGTGCCAGCAGCAGGGACAGGGGGGAGACCCAGTACTTC
CDR3aa: CASSRDRGETQYF
v_gene: TRBV5-4
d_gene: TRBD1
abundance: .
j_gene: TRBJ2-5

CDR3nt: TGCGCCAGCAGCTTAGGACTAGCGGGGGAGGCAGATACGCAGTATTTT
CDR3aa: CASSLGLAGEADTQYF
v_gene: TRBV5-1
d_gene: TRBD2
abundance: .
j_gene: TRBJ2-3

CDR3nt: TGTGCCAGCAGGGGAGAGACCCAGTACTTC
CDR3aa: CASRGETQYF
v_gene: TRBV27
d_gene: .
abundance: .
j_gene: TRBJ2-5

CDR3nt: TGTGCCAGCAGTTACAAGACAGGGGTCACTGAAGCTTTCTTT
CDR3aa: CASSYKTGVTEAFF
v_gene: TRBV6-2/TRBV6-3
d_gene: TRBD1
abundance: .
j_gene: TRBJ1-1

CDR3nt: TGTGCCAGCAGCCAAGGGGAGGTGACAAGCAGCTCCTACGAGCAGTACTTC
CDR3aa: CASSQGEVTSSSYEQYF
v_gene: TRBV4-2
d_gene: .
abundance: few
j_gene: TRBJ2-7

CDR3nt: TGTGCCAGCTCACCAGTCTCGTCCTACGAGCAGTACTTC
CDR3aa: CASSPVSSYEQYF
v_gene: TRBV18
d_gene: .
abundance: .
j_gene: TRBJ2-7

CDR3nt: TGCAGTGCTAGATTTGGACTAGCTTTCTTT
CDR3aa: CSARFGLAFF
v_gene: TRBV20-1
d_gene: .
abundance: once
j_gene: TRBJ1-1

CDR3nt: TGTGCCAGTAGTATACGGACAGGGTCCACCGGGGAGCTGTTTTTT
CDR3aa: CASSIRTGSTGELFF
v_gene: TRBV19
d_gene: TRBD1
abundance: .
j_gene: TRBJ2-2

CDR3nt: TGTGCCAGCAGCCAAGGGCCAGGGGGCAAATCGGAGACCCAGTACTTC
CDR3aa: CASSQGPGGKSETQYF
v_gene: TRBV4-2
d_gene: TRBD1
abundance: once
j_gene: TRBJ2-5

CDR3nt: TGCGCCAGCAGCCACGGACAGGGACCGAACACTGAAGCTTTCTTT
CDR3aa: CASSHGQGPNTEAFF
v_gene: TRBV4-1
d_gene: TRBD1
abundance: few
j_gene: TRBJ1-1

CDR3nt: TGTGCCAGTAGTATAGGGATGATGAACACTGAAGCTTTCTTT
CDR3aa: CASSIGMMNTEAFF
v_gene: TRBV19
d_gene: .
abundance: .
j_gene: TRBJ1-1

CDR3nt: TGTGCCAGCAGCTTTGATAGCGGAGATTACAATGAGCAGTTCTTC
CDR3aa: CASSFDSGDYNEQFF
v_gene: TRBV5-4
d_gene: .
abundance: .
j_gene: TRBJ2-1

CDR3nt: TGCGCCAGCAGCACGGGACAGGGGGATTGGGGCACTGAAGCTTTCTTT
CDR3aa: CASSTGQGDWGTEAFF
v_gene: TRBV5-1
d_gene: TRBD1
abundance: .
j_gene: TRBJ1-1

CDR3nt: TGTGCCAGCAGTTTAGTCACAGATACGCAGTATTTT
CDR3aa: CASSLVTDTQYF
v_gene: TRBV12-3/TRBV12-4
d_gene: .
abundance: .
j_gene: TRBJ2-3

CDR3nt: TGTGCCAGCAGCCTTAGGCGTGGAACCCCTGAAGCTTTCTTT
CDR3aa: CASSLRRGTPEAFF
v_gene: TRBV7-2
d_gene: .
abundance: once
j_gene: TRBJ1-1

CDR3nt: TGCGCCAGCAGCTTAAGCTCGGGGCTGGATCAGCCCCAGCATTTT
CDR3aa: CASSLSSGLDQPQHF
v_gene: TRBV5-1
d_gene: .
abundance: .
j_gene: TRBJ1-5

CDR3nt: TGTGCCAGCAGTTTAGGGGACTCGTTCACCGGGGAGCTGTTTTTT
CDR3aa: CASSLGDSFTGELFF
v_gene: TRBV27
d_gene: .
abundance: .
j_gene: TRBJ2-2

CDR3nt: TGCAGTGCTAGTTGGGAGACCCAGTACTTC
CDR3aa: CSASWETQYF
v_gene: TRBV20-1
d_gene: .
abundance: .
j_gene: TRBJ2-5

CDR3nt: TGTGCCAGCAGCCCCGACACTGACACTGAAGCTTTCTTT
CDR3aa: CASSPDTDTEAFF
v_gene: TRBV5-4
d_gene: .
abundance: .
j_gene: TRBJ1-1

CDR3nt: TGTGCCAGCAGCTCCGGGGGTTCTGGGGCCAACGTCCTGACTTTC
CDR3aa: CASSSGGSGANVLTF
v_gene: TRBV11-2
d_gene: .
abundance: .
j_gene: TRBJ2-6

CDR3nt: TGTGCCAGCAGCGTCGGGACTAGCGGGGGCTACGAGCAGTACTTC
CDR3aa: CASSVGTSGGYEQYF
v_gene: TRBV9
d_gene: TRBD2
abundance: once
j_gene: TRBJ2-7

CDR3nt: TGCGCCAGCAGCCACAACAAAGGGGGGACAAATTTTGCCGGGGAGCTGTTTTTT
CDR3aa: CASSHNKGGTNFAGELFF
v_gene: TRBV4-1
d_gene: .
abundance: few
j_gene: TRBJ2-2

CDR3nt: TGTGCCAGCAGCTGGACAGTCAATCAGCCCCAGCATTTT
CDR3aa: CASSWTVNQPQHF
v_gene: TRBV7-9
d_gene: .
abundance: .
j_gene: TRBJ1-5

CDR3nt: TGTGCCAGCAGTTTCTTCCGGAAAAGTAACTATGGCTACACCTTC
CDR3aa: CASSFFRKSNYGYTF
v_gene: TRBV28
d_gene: .
abundance: .
j_gene: TRBJ1-2

CDR3nt: TGTGCCTGGAGTGCATTCTCGGGGGGGCTGAATGAGCAGTTCTTC
CDR3aa: CAWSAFSGGLNEQFF
v_gene: TRBV30
d_gene: TRBD2
abundance: once
j_gene: TRBJ2-1

CDR3nt: TGTGCCAGTCGGGGGAGCACCGGGGAGCTGTTTTTT
CDR3aa: CASRGSTGELFF
v_gene: TRBV19
d_gene: .
abundance: .
j_gene: TRBJ2-2

CDR3nt: TGTGCCAGCAGTTTCCGCCGGGACAGCCAGTCCGAGCAGTACTTC
CDR3aa: CASSFRRDSQSEQYF
v_gene: TRBV27
d_gene: TRBD1
abundance: .
j_gene: TRBJ2-7

CDR3nt: TGTGCCAGCAGCCAAGTTGTGGTTGACTCTGGAAACACCATATATTTT
CDR3aa: CASSQVVVDSGNTIYF
v_gene: TRBV3-1/TRBV3-2
d_gene: .
abundance: .
j_gene: TRBJ1-3

CDR3nt: TGTGCCAGCAGCCCCGGGACAGGGGGTGGCTACACCTTC
CDR3aa: CASSPGTGGGYTF
v_gene: TRBV6-5
d_gene: TRBD1
abundance: .
j_gene: TRBJ1-2

CDR3nt: TGTGCCAGCAGCTTGGGACTAGCGGGGGGCCAAGAGACCCAGTACTTC
CDR3aa: CASSLGLAGGQETQYF
v_gene: TRBV7-2
d_gene: TRBD2
abundance: .
j_gene: TRBJ2-5

CDR3nt: TGTGCCAGCAGCGGTACCGGGTCTAAGGCCTACGAGCAGTACTTC
CDR3aa: CASSGTGSKAYEQYF
v_gene: TRBV6-5
d_gene: .
abundance: .
j_gene: TRBJ2-7

CDR3nt: TGTGCTAGTGGTTTGGTTAGGACGGATAGCAATCAGCCCCAGCATTTT
CDR3aa: CASGLVRTDSNQPQHF
v_gene: TRBV12-5
d_gene: .
abundance: .
j_gene: TRBJ1-5

CDR3nt: TGTGCCAGCGGGGGGCGGACATACAATGAGCAGTTCTTC
CDR3aa: CASGGRTYNEQFF
v_gene: TRBV6-5
d_gene: .
abundance: .
j_gene: TRBJ2-1